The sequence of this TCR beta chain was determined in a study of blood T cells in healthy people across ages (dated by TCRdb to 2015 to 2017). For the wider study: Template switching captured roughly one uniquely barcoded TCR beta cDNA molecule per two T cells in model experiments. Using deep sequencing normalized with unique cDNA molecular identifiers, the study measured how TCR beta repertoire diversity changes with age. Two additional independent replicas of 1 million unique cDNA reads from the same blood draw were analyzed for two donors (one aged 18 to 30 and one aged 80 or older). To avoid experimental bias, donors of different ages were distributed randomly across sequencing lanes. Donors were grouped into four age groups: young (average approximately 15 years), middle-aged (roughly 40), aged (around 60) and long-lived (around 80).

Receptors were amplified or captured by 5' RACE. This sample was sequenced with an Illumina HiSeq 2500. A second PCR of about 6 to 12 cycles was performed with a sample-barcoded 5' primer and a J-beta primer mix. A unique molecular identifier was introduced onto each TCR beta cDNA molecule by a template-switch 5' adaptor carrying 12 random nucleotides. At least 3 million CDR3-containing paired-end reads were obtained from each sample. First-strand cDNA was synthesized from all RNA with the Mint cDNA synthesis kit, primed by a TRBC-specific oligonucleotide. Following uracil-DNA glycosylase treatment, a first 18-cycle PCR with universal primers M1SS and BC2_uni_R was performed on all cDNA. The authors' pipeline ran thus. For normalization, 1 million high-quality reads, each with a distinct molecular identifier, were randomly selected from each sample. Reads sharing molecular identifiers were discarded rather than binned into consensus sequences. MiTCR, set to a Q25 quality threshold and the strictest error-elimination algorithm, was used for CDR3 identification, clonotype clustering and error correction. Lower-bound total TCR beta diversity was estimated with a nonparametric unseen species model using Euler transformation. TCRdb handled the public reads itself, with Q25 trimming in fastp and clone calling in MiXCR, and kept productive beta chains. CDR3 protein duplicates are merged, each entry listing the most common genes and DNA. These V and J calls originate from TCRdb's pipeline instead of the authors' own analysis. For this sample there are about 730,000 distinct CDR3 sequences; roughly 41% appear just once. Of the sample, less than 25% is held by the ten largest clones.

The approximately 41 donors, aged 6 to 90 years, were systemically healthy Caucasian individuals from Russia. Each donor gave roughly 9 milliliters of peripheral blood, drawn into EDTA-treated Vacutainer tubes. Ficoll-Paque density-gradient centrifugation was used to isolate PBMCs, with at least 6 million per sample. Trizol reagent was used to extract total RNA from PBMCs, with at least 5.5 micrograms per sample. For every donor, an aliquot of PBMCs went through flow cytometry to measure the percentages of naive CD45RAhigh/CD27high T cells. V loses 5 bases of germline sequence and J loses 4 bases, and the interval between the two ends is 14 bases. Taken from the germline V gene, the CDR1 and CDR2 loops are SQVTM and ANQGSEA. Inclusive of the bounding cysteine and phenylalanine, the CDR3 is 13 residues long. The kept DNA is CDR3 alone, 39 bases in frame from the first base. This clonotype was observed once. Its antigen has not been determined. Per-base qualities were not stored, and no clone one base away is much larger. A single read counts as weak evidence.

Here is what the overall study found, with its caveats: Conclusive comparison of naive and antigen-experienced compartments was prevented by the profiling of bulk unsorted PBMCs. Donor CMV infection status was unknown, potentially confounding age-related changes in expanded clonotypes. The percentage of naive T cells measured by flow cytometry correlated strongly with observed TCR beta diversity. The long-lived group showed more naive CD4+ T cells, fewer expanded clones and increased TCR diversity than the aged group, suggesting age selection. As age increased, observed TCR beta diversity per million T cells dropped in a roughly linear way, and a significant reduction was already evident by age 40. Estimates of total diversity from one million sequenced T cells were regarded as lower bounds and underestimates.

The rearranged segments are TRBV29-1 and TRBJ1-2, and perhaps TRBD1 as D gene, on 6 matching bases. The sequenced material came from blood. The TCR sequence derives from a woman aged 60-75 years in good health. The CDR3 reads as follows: CSVRTAGSYGYTF. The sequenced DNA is TGCAGCGTTCGGACAGCGGGCAGCTATGGCTACACCTTC.